This T cell receptor (beta chain) emerged from a study of immune evolution from preneoplasia to lung adenocarcinoma. Profiling relied on immunoSEQ multiplex PCR, and the TCRdb table lists in-frame clones only, not all of them. Here the sample spans tens of thousands of clones, around 79% being singletons. The CDR3 is made up of 16 amino acids. The germline V and J ends were trimmed by 2 bases and 4 bases, with 16 bases remaining between them. The germline V gene has CDR1 KGHSH and CDR2 LQKENI. The genes are TRBV18 and TRBJ2-3; D ambiguous. Input material: FFPE invasive lung adenocarcinoma tissue. The sequence came from a person between 55 and 69 years old with lung adenocarcinoma. CDR3 sequence reads: CASSPIPSQGPDTQYF. The DNA for the CDR3 is TGTGCCAGCTCACCAATTCCCAGTCAAGGTCCAGATACGCAGTATTTT.